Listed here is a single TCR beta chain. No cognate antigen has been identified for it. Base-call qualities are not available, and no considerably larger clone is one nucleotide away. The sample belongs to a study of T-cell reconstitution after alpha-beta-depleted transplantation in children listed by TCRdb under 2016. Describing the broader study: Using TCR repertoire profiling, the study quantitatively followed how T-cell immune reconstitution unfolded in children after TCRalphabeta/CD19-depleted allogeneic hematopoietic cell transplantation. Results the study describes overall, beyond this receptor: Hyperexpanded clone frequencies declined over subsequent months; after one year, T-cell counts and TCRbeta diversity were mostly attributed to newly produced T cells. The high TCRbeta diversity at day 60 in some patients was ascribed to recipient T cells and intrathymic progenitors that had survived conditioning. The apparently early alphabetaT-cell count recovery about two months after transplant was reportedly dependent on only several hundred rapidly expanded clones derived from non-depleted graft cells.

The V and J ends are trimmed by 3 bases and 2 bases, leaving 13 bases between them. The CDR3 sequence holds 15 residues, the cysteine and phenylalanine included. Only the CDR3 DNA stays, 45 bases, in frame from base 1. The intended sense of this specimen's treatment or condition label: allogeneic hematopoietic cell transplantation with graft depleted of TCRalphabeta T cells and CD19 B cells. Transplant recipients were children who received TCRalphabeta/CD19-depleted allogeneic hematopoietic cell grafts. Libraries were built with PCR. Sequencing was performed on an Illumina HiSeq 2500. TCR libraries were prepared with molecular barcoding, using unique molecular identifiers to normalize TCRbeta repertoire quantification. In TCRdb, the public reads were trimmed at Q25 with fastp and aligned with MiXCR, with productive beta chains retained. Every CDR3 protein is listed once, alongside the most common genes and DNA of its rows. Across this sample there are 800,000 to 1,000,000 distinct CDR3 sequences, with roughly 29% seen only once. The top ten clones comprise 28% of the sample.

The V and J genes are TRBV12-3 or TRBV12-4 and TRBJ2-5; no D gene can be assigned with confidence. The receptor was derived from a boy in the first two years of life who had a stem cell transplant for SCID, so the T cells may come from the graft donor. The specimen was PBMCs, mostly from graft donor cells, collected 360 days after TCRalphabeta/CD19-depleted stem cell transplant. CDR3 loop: CASSLKGLAQETQYF. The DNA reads TGTGCCAGCAGTTTGAAGGGTTTAGCTCAAGAGACCCAGTACTTC.